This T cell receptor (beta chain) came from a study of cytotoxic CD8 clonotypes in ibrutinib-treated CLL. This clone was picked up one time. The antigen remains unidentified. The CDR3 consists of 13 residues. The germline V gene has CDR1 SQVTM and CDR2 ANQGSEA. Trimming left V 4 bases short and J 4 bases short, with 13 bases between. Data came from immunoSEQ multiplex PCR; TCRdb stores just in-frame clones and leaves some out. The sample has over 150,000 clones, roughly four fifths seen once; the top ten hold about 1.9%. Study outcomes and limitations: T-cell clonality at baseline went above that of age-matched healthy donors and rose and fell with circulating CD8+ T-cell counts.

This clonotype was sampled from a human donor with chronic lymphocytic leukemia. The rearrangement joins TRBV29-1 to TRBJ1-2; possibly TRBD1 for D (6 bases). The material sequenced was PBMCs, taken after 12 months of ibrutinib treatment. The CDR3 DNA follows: TGCAGCGTTGGGATACAGGGCCCCTATGGCTACACCTTC. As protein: CSVGIQGPYGYTF. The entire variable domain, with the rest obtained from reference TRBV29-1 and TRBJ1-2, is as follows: SAVISQKPSRDICQRGTSLTIQCQVDSQVTMMFWYRQQPGQSLTLIATANQGSEATYESGFVIDKFPISRPNLTFSTLTVSNMSPEDSSIYLCSVGIQGPYGYTFGSGTRLTVV.